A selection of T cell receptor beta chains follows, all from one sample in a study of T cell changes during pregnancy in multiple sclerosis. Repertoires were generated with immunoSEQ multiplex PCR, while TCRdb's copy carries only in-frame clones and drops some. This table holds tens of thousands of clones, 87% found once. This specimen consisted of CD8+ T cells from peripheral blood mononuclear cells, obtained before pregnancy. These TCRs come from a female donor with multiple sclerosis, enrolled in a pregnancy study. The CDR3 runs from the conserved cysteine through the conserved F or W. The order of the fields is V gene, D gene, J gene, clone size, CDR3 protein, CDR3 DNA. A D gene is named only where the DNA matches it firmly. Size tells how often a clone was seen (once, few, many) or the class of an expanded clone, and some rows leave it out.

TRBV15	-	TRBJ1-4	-	CATSRDIRRTATNEKLFF	TGTGCCACCAGCAGAGATATCAGGCGAACTGCAACTAATGAAAAACTGTTTTTT
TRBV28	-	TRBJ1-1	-	CASSLSDRQAAEAFF	TGTGCCAGCAGTTTAAGCGACAGGCAGGCGGCTGAAGCTTTCTTT
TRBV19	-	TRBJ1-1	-	CASSMNGIGGTEAFF	TGTGCCAGTAGTATGAATGGCATCGGGGGCACTGAAGCTTTCTTT
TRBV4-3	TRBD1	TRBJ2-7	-	CASSQSPGQGTYEQYF	TGCGCCAGCAGCCAATCGCCGGGACAGGGTACCTACGAGCAGTACTTC
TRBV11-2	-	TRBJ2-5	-	CASTLNGETQYF	TGTGCCAGCACACTCAACGGGGAGACCCAGTACTTC
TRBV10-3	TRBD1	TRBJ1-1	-	CAISDPDRGTEAFF	TGTGCCATCAGTGATCCTGACAGGGGAACTGAAGCTTTCTTT
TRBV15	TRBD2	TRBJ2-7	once	CATSRLGGEQYF	TGTGCCACCAGCCGCCTGGGGGGGGAGCAGTACTTC
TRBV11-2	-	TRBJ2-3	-	CASSLAGEQDTQYF	TGTGCCAGCAGCTTAGCAGGGGAACAGGATACGCAGTATTTT
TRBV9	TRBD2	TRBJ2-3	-	CASSAGLAGALDTQYF	TGTGCCAGCAGCGCGGGACTAGCGGGGGCCCTAGATACGCAGTATTTT
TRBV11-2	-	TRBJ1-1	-	CASSSRGEAFF	TGTGCCAGCAGCTCGAGAGGTGAAGCTTTCTTT
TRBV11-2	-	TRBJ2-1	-	CASSLARVNEQFF	TGTGCCAGCAGCTTAGCGCGTGTCAATGAGCAGTTCTTC
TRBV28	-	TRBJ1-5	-	CASSLQAGQPQHF	TGTGCCAGCAGTTTACAGGCAGGGCAGCCCCAGCATTTT
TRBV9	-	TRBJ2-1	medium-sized	CASSEGSGSYNEQFF	TGTGCCAGCAGCGAAGGCAGCGGCAGCTACAATGAGCAGTTCTTC
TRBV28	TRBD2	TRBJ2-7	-	CASSLGTTGEQYF	TGTGCCAGCAGTTTAGGGACTACGGGCGAGCAGTACTTC
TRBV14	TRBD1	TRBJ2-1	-	CASSQSETGGTDEQFF	TGTGCCAGCAGCCAGAGCGAGACAGGGGGCACGGATGAGCAGTTCTTC
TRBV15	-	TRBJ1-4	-	CATSRGTAANEKLFF	TGTGCCACCAGCAGAGGGACAGCGGCTAATGAAAAACTGTTTTTT
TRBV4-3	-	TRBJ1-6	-	CASSQDRGNNSPLHF	TGCGCCAGCAGCCAAGATCGAGGGAATAATTCACCCCTCCACTTT
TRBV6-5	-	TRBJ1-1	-	CASSYYPDRGYTEAFF	TGTGCCAGCAGTTACTATCCCGACAGAGGATACACTGAAGCTTTCTTT
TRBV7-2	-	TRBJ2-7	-	CASSGGGPLRHSYEQYF	TGTGCCAGCAGCGGCGGCGGGCCCCTGCGGCACTCCTACGAGCAGTACTTC
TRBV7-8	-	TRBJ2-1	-	CASSLAQGIYNEQFF	TGTGCCAGCAGCTTAGCGCAGGGCATCTACAATGAGCAGTTCTTC
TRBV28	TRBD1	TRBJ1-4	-	CASSTRTGGREKLFF	TGTGCCAGCAGTACCAGGACAGGGGGAAGGGAAAAACTGTTTTTT
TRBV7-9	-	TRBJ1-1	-	CASSLALAGGEAFF	TGTGCCAGCAGCTTAGCGTTGGCTGGCGGTGAAGCTTTCTTT
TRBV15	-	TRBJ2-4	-	CATSLATLAKNIQYF	TGTGCCACCAGCTTAGCGACCTTAGCCAAAAACATTCAGTACTTC
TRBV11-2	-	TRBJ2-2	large	CASSRGGIGELFF	TGTGCCAGCAGCCGTGGGGGGATCGGGGAGCTGTTTTTT
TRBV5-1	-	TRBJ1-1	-	CASSLQRQRMNTEAFF	TGCGCCAGCAGCCTGCAAAGACAGAGAATGAACACTGAAGCTTTCTTT
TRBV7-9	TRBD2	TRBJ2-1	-	CASSSTSGPDNEQFF	TGTGCCAGCAGCTCAACTAGCGGGCCGGACAATGAGCAGTTCTTC
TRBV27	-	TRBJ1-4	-	CASSGANEKLFF	TGTGCCAGCAGCGGAGCTAATGAAAAACTGTTTTTT
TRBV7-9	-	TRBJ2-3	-	CASSWEASTDTQYF	TGTGCCAGCAGCTGGGAGGCTAGCACAGATACGCAGTATTTT
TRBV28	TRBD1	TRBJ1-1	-	CASSLTISETGEMNTEAFF	TGTGCCAGCAGTTTAACCATAAGTGAGACAGGGGAGATGAACACTGAAGCTTTCTTT
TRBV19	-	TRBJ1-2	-	CASKEETGFLGFGGYTF	TGTGCCAGTAAAGAAGAGACAGGCTTTCTCGGTTTTGGTGGCTACACCTTC
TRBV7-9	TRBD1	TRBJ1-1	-	CASSSTSRGLKSEAFF	TGTGCCAGCAGCTCTACCTCCAGGGGGCTAAAGTCTGAAGCTTTCTTT
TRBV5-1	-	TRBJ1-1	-	CASSPDTKNTEAFF	TGCGCCAGCAGCCCGGACACGAAGAACACTGAAGCTTTCTTT
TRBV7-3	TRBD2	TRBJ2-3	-	CASSLTPRLARSTDTQYF	TGTGCCAGCAGCTTAACGCCGAGACTAGCGCGTAGCACAGATACGCAGTATTTT
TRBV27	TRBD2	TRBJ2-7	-	CASSPTGGGFSYEQYF	TGTGCCAGCAGTCCAACCGGGGGGGGCTTTTCCTACGAGCAGTACTTC
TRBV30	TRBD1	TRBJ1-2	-	CAWSEDRVDGYTF	TGTGCCTGGAGCGAAGACAGGGTGGATGGCTACACCTTC
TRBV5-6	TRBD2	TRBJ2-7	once	CASSWGGSVEQYF	TGTGCCAGCAGCTGGGGGGGAAGCGTCGAGCAGTACTTC
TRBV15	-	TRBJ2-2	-	CATSRPLAIFDTGELFF	TGTGCCACCAGCAGACCCCTAGCTATATTCGACACCGGGGAGCTGTTTTTT
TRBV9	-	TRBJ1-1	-	CASSVVQGLNTEAFF	TGTGCCAGCAGCGTAGTACAGGGATTGAACACTGAAGCTTTCTTT
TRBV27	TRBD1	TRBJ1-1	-	CASSSGTGMNTEAFF	TGTGCCAGCAGTTCGGGGACAGGGATGAACACTGAAGCTTTCTTT
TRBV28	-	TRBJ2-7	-	CASSSPGRSTYEQYF	TGTGCCAGCAGTTCCCCTGGGAGGTCAACCTACGAGCAGTACTTC
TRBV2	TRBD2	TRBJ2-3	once	CASARTSGGSTDTQYF	TGTGCCAGCGCGCGGACTAGCGGGGGCAGCACAGATACGCAGTATTTT
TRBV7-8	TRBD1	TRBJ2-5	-	CASSPNRGKQETQYF	TGTGCCAGCAGCCCAAACAGGGGGAAACAAGAGACCCAGTACTTC